This T cell receptor beta chain derives from a study of human T cells and chemical hapten exposure. In the study overall: An area of 2 cm by 1.5 to 2.5 cm on upper inner arm skin received 2% DPC for sensitization.

The sample holds many counts of this clonotype. This CDR3 comprises 14 residues. Germline V gives CDR1 MDHEN, CDR2 SYDVKM. The V gene end was trimmed by 5 bases and the J gene end by 6 bases; junction bases not matched to a gene: 7. TCRdb passed the RACE reads through MiXCR, listing each CDR3 protein once. The repertoire holds some 400,000 distinct CDR3 sequences, roughly 5.3% seen once, with 2% to 3% in the top ten. Noted time point: pre-sensitization, week 0. Sample treatment: therapeutic diphenylcyclopropenone sensitization with weekly scalp DPC. The J gene is TRBJ2-7, the V gene TRBV28, with TRBD1 matching over 10 bases. The TCR sequence derives from a woman aged 50 to 60 with alopecia areata. Some clones in this sample may be carry-over from other donors' samples. Specimen: whole blood, collected in connection with sensitization to the hapten diphenylcyclopropenone (DPC). CDR3 coding DNA: TGTGCCAGCAGTCCTACGGGACAGGGGCGCGAGCAGTACTTC. This gives the protein CASSPTGQGREQYF.